The 30 T cell receptor beta chains presented below share a single source sample, sequenced in a study of beta chain features in type 1 diabetes listed by TCRdb under 2018. Library preparation used the immunoSEQ multiplex PCR assay. The entire amount of isolated RNA was reverse transcribed using the High Capacity cDNA Reverse Transcription Kit, so the sequenced TCRB transcripts were expressed ones. TCRdb limited this immuneACCESS table to in-frame rearrangements with V and J called. A share of clones is missing; checked studies link under half to unresolved V genes, and the rest is unexplained. Within this sample are about 410,000 clones, with approximately 15% of them counted one time only. The ten largest clones represent approximately 0.035% of the sample. Sequencing was done on a sample of naive CD4+ T cells from blood. Interpreted using the paper, the cell subset or site label stands for: true naive CD4+ T cells. Source of these receptors: a man younger than 45 in good health.

This clone appeared many times. This rearrangement joins TRBV29-1 to TRBJ2-1; D is undetermined. V lost 4 bases, J lost 6 bases, and 13 bases lay in between. The CDR3 contains 13 residues. Germline-derived CDR1 and CDR2 are SQVTM and ANQGSEA. The CDR3 is CSVAKRKVNEQFF. The CDR3 coding sequence is TGCAGCGTTGCAAAAAGGAAGGTCAATGAGCAGTTCTTC.

This clone was seen only a few times. V and J are TRBV5-1 and TRBJ2-1; 8 bases agree with TRBD2. The CDR3 runs to 19 residues. The V gene's germline CDR1 is SGHRS and CDR2 YFSETQ. V shed 4 bases, J shed 6 bases, and the junction held 21 bases outside the gene matches. CDR3: CASSPRSGVGLATSNEQFF. DNA for the CDR3: TGCGCCAGCAGCCCCAGGAGTGGAGTAGGACTAGCCACGAGCAATGAGCAGTTCTTC. The variable domain in full, completed from reference TRBV5-1 and TRBJ2-1, reads KAGVTQTPRYLIKTRGQQVTLSCSPISGHRSVSWYQQTPGQGLQFLFEYFSETQRNKGNFPGRFSGRQFSNSRSEMNVSTLELGDSALYLCASSPRSGVGLATSNEQFFGPGTRLTVL.

This chain connects TRBV30 to TRBJ1-2; 10 nucleotides align to TRBD1. Germline V lookup: CDR1 GTSNPN, CDR2 SVGIG (reference sequence). The CDR3 spans 13 residues. V gave up 1 base and J gave up 6 bases; unmatched junction bases: 2. The CDR3 here is CAWSGGTGDGYTF. CDR3 DNA: TGTGCCTGGAGTGGGGGGACAGGGGATGGCTACACCTTC.

The CDR3 coding sequence is TGCGCCAGCAGACCGGGACAGGGGAACACTGAAGCTTTCTTT. It is translated as CASRPGQGNTEAFF. V and J are TRBV5-1 and TRBJ1-1, with 9 bases fitting TRBD1. J was trimmed by 1 base and V by 5 bases; bases with no gene match: 3. Per germline, CDR1 SGHRS and CDR2 YFSETQ. The CDR3 spans 14 residues.

V is TRBV7-6 and J is TRBJ2-3; weak D call: TRBD2 (7 bases). This CDR3 contains 13 residues. Germline values: CDR1 SGHVS, CDR2 FNYEAQ. The V and J ends lost 5 bases and 5 bases respectively, with 11 bases between them. This CDR3 is CASSKRGGDTQYF. DNA for the CDR3: TGTGCCAGCAGCAAGAGGGGGGGAGATACGCAGTATTTT.

The J gene is TRBJ2-1, the V gene TRBV5-1; 7 bases match TRBD1. There are 14 residues in the CDR3. Trimming cost V 4 bases and J 3 bases; bases outside gene matches: 4. The V gene's germline CDR1 is SGHRS and CDR2 YFSETQ. The CDR3 loop reads CASSGGQVYNEQFF. Written as DNA, the CDR3 is TGCGCCAGCAGCGGCGGACAGGTCTACAATGAGCAGTTCTTC.

The V call is TRBV5-6, the J call TRBJ2-7, with a weak D call TRBD1 (6 bases). The CDR3 runs 14 residues. The V gene lost 6 bases and the J gene lost 4 bases, with 17 bases spanning the gap. The germline gives CDR1 SGHDT, CDR2 YYEEEE. CDR3 nucleotide sequence: TGTGCCAGCACCTTACGCTACAGGGATTACGAGCAGTACTTC. This gives the protein CASTLRYRDYEQYF.

A few counts support this clone. The chain combines TRBV9 with TRBJ2-3; possibly TRBD2 for D (5 bases). Germline loops: CDR1 SGDLS, CDR2 YYNGEE. V was clipped by 6 bases and J by 1 base, with 12 bases between them. The CDR3 length is 14 residues. The CDR3 loop is CASTRLGGTDTQYF. The CDR3, as DNA: TGTGCCAGCACGCGTCTCGGGGGCACAGATACGCAGTATTTT.

This clone was recorded a few times. The gene calls are TRBV11-2 and TRBJ2-5, with a weak D call TRBD1 (6 bases). The CDR3 length is 16 residues. The germline V and J ends were trimmed by 0 bases and 0 bases, with 11 bases remaining between them. Germline assignment: CDR1 SGHAT and CDR2 FQNNGV. CDR3 DNA sequence: TGTGCCAGCAGCTTAGAGGGGGCCTCCGACCAAGAGACCCAGTACTTC. Translation gives CASSLEGASDQETQYF.

This chain links TRBV12-5 with TRBJ1-2; a possible D gene is TRBD1 (6 bases). From germline, CDR1 is LGHNT and CDR2 FRNRAP. The CDR3 spans 15 residues. V was pared by 5 bases and J by 6 bases, with 19 bases between. CDR3 nucleotides: TGTGCTAGTGGTACCACCAACAGGGTATCGAATGGCTACACCTTC. It codes for CASGTTNRVSNGYTF.

The table lists this clone with a few counts. Mismatch with germline at one junction end may stem from a read error. The J gene is TRBJ2-3, the V gene TRBV7-6; D tentatively fits TRBD1 or TRBD2 (6 bases each). Germline CDR1 is SGHVS and CDR2 is FNYEAQ. This CDR3 contains 16 residues. The CDR3, as DNA: TGTGCCAGCAGTTTAGGGGGGCCGGGCCTCACAGATACGCAGTATTTT. Translation gives CASSLGGPGLTDTQYF.

This clone was detected a few times. This rearrangement joins TRBV28 to TRBJ1-2; unclear D gene. The CDR3 sequence is 13 residues long. Trimming removed 3 bases at V and 4 bases at J, with 9 bases between. In germline, CDR1 is MDHEN, CDR2 SYDVKM. The DNA for the CDR3 is TGTGCCAGCAGTTTGTTGGGTTCCTATGGCTACACCTTC. It is translated as CASSLLGSYGYTF.

The table lists this clone with a few counts. The sample holds other DNA sequences that translate to the same CDR3. The chain uses TRBV7-2 and TRBJ2-1, with D tentatively TRBD2 (6 bases). V lost 1 base and J 2 bases, leaving 6 bases between the germline ends. The CDR3 runs to 14 residues. The V gene's germline CDR1 is SGHTA and CDR2 FQGNSA. The CDR3 spells CASSLGLAYNEQFF. DNA of the CDR3: TGTGCCAGCAGCTTAGGACTAGCCTACAATGAGCAGTTCTTC.

This clone turned up a few times. The gene calls are TRBV9 and TRBJ2-1, with D perhaps matching TRBD2 (6 bases). Trimming shortened V by 4 bases and J by 2 bases, and 13 bases separated the two germline ends. The CDR3 has 15 amino acids. The germline V gene encodes CDR1 SGDLS and CDR2 YYNGEE. The CDR3 bases are TGTGCCAGCAGCTCCCTAGCGACAGCCTACAATGAGCAGTTCTTC. Translated: CASSSLATAYNEQFF.

The chain recombines TRBV9 with TRBJ2-1; D possibly corresponds to TRBD2 (6 bases). The germline V and J ends were trimmed by 4 bases and 4 bases, with 9 bases remaining between them. Per the germline V gene, CDR1 is SGDLS and CDR2 is YYNGEE. The CDR3 spans 13 residues. CDR3 in amino acids: CASSSGLYNEQFF. The CDR3 DNA reads as TGTGCCAGCAGCTCCGGACTATACAATGAGCAGTTCTTC.

The chain is built from TRBV9 and TRBJ1-2; D is unresolved. Germline V gene lookup returns CDR1 SGDLS and CDR2 YYNGEE. Trimming took off 0 bases at V and 3 bases at J, with 15 bases between the two ends. CDR3 length: 16 residues. The CDR3 loop is CASSVVRGASDYGYTF. The CDR3, as DNA: TGTGCCAGCAGCGTAGTCAGAGGTGCCAGTGACTATGGCTACACCTTC.

The chain uses TRBV10-3 and TRBJ2-7, with 10 bases lining up with TRBD1. The CDR3 has 12 amino acids. Germline V gives CDR1 ENHRY, CDR2 SYGVKD. V gave up 10 bases and J gave up 5 bases; unmatched junction bases: 5. CDR3 DNA: TGTGCCACCAAGGGGACAGGGGACGAGCAGTACTTC. Its protein is CATKGTGDEQYF.

This clone was counted many times. The rearrangement joins TRBV30 to TRBJ2-2; 7 bases are a match to TRBD2. V was clipped by 4 bases and J by 10 bases; unmatched bases: 12. Germline-derived CDR1 and CDR2 are GTSNPN and SVGIG (reference sequence). The CDR3 is made up of 14 amino acids. The CDR3 spells CAWKSLAGAVELFF. For the CDR3, the DNA is TGTGCCTGGAAGTCTCTGGCGGGAGCGGTGGAGCTGTTTTTT.

The V and J genes are TRBV30 and TRBJ1-1; a weak D match, TRBD1 (5 bases). The V end lost 2 bases, the J end lost 5 bases, and 15 bases lay between the germline ends. The germline gives CDR1 GTSNPN, CDR2 SVGIG (reference sequence). This CDR3 has 14 amino acids. In nucleotides, the CDR3 is TGTGCCTGGAGTTATGGCAGGGCGCTTACTGAAGCTTTCTTT. This sequence encodes CAWSYGRALTEAFF.

This clone was counted a few times. The gene calls are TRBV18 and TRBJ1-5; maybe TRBD1 (5 bases). The germline CDR1 and CDR2 sequences are KGHSH and LQKENI. Trimming took off 2 bases at V and 7 bases at J, with 12 bases between the two ends. This CDR3 has 14 residues. As DNA, the CDR3 is TGTGCCAGCTCACCAAGGAGGGGCGTCCAGCCCCAGCATTTT. Residues: CASSPRRGVQPQHF.

The chain employs TRBV2 and TRBJ2-5, with unresolved D. Per germline, CDR1 SNHLY and CDR2 FYNNEI. Trimming stripped 11 bases from V and 3 bases from J, with 10 bases between. The CDR3 totals 11 residues. The CDR3 reads CAVSAEETQYF. CDR3 sequence (DNA): TGTGCCGTCAGCGCTGAAGAGACCCAGTACTTC.

Notes on this clone: Other DNA sequences in the sample encode the same CDR3. The chain employs TRBV6-6 and TRBJ2-5; D not certain. The germline V gene has CDR1 MNHNY and CDR2 SVGAGI (reference sequence). Trimming shortened V by 4 bases and J by 5 bases, and 5 bases separated the two germline ends. The CDR3 extends over 11 amino acids. CDR3 bases: TGTGCCAGCAGTTTACAGGAGACCCAGTACTTC. Amino acids: CASSLQETQYF.

The CDR3 sequence is CAWIPPAFF. The CDR3 DNA follows: TGTGCCTGGATACCCCCAGCTTTCTTT. The chain couples TRBV30 to TRBJ1-1; unclear D gene. V was pared by 4 bases and J by 10 bases, with 7 bases between. The CDR3 is 9 residues long. Germline values: CDR1 GTSNPN, CDR2 SVGIG (reference sequence).

The gene calls are TRBV18 and TRBJ1-1; no clear D. The CDR3 contains 14 residues. V was trimmed by 3 bases and J by 1 base, leaving 9 bases between them. From germline, CDR1 is KGHSH and CDR2 LQKENI. The CDR3 DNA reads as TGTGCCAGCTCACCGGAGCAATGGAACACTGAAGCTTTCTTT. Translating it yields CASSPEQWNTEAFF.

This chain joins TRBV6-5 and TRBJ1-2, with D hard to call. The CDR3 is 15 residues long. CDR1 MNHEY and CDR2 SVGAGI come from the germline V gene. V dropped 0 bases and J dropped 5 bases, with 13 bases sitting between them. CDR3 amino acids: CASSYSRALDYGYTF. The DNA of the CDR3 is TGTGCCAGCAGTTACTCACGTGCACTGGATTATGGCTACACCTTC.

This clone has only a few counts. The genes are TRBV27 and TRBJ1-2; D not certain. The CDR3 has 12 amino acids. V was trimmed by 5 bases and J by 5 bases, leaving 9 bases between them. Germline-derived CDR1 and CDR2 are MNHEY and SMNVEV (reference sequence). The DNA for the CDR3 is TGTGCCAGCAGTACGGCTGGGTATGGCTACACCTTC. Protein: CASSTAGYGYTF.

The CDR3 DNA follows: TGTGCCTGGAGTGTACTCCCTTCAGATACGCAGTATTTT. Translated, it gives CAWSVLPSDTQYF. The chain links TRBV30 to TRBJ2-3; no clear D. CDR3 size: 13 residues. Germline V CDR1 and CDR2: GTSNPN, SVGIG (reference sequence). V shed 0 bases and J shed 4 bases, with 8 bases lying between them.

This chain links TRBV11-3 with TRBJ2-1; maybe TRBD1 (5 bases). The germline V gene has CDR1 SGHNT and CDR2 YENEEA. The CDR3 sequence is 13 residues long. Trimming removed 10 bases from V and 0 bases from J, with 10 bases in between. The chain's CDR3 is CATQDSSYNEQFF. In DNA, the CDR3 is TGTGCCACACAGGATAGCTCCTACAATGAGCAGTTCTTC.

The chain has TRBV7-9 and TRBJ2-7, with 10 bases identical to TRBD1. After removal of 7 bases from V and 2 bases from J, the junction contained 5 bases not matched to a gene. The CDR3 covers 14 residues. Germline loops: CDR1 SEHNR, CDR2 FQNEAQ (reference sequence). The CDR3 loop is CASTSGTGAYEQYF. The CDR3 DNA reads as TGTGCCAGCACCTCCGGGACAGGGGCCTACGAGCAGTACTTC.

V usage is TRBV2 and J usage is TRBJ1-2, with 8 bases that match TRBD1. The CDR3 has 13 residues. After removal of 4 bases from V and 6 bases from J, the junction contained 4 bases not matched to a gene. Germline CDR1 SNHLY, CDR2 FYNNEI. The CDR3 DNA follows: TGTGCCAGCAGTGTTGACAGGGGTGATGGCTACACCTTC. Its protein is CASSVDRGDGYTF.